This TCR beta chain appears in the sequencing data of a study of CD8 T cells in ankylosing spondylitis. Overall study results and limits: There was a TCR beta motif, made of several highly homologous variants, that appeared characteristic of ankylosing spondylitis blood.

TCRdb re-called the 5' RACE reads through MiXCR, storing one row per CDR3 protein. This sample carries some 450,000 distinct CDR3 sequences, over 15% of them seen once, and the ten largest clones take 0.85% to 1.3%. This clonotype was picked up a small number of times. The antigen remains undetermined. This clonotype was obtained from a male donor with ankylosing spondylitis. The source material was blood, either unsorted or a sorted T cell fraction (not recorded which).

Here the CDR3 reads CATSRDIRGEETQYF. Here the CDR3 DNA reads TGTGCCACCAGCAGAGATATCAGGGGGGAAGAGACCCAGTACTTC. The chain couples TRBV15 to TRBJ2-5, with D tentatively TRBD1 (7 bases). Germline CDR1 and CDR2: LNHNV and YYDKDF (reference sequence). V was trimmed by 0 bases and J by 3 bases, leaving 11 bases between them. The length of the CDR3 is 15 residues.